The 11 T cell receptor beta chains below all came from one sample that was sequenced in a study of T cell responses to AZD1222 COVID-19 vaccine. The assay was immunoSEQ multiplex PCR, and TCRdb's table has in-frame clones only and misses some. Among 96,000 or so clones listed, about nine tenths were seen once. The sample was peripheral blood, taken on day 0 of AZD1222 vaccination. Receptors were obtained from an adult in good health.

V gene TRBV6-5 combines with J gene TRBJ2-3; D gene uncertain. This CDR3 contains 15 residues. CDR1 is MNHEY, CDR2 SVGAGI, per germline. V lost 0 bases, J lost 6 bases, and 13 bases lay in between. CDR3 in DNA: TGTGCCAGCAGTTACTCCGGGCAGTCGATTGATACGCAGTATTTT. Protein sequence: CASSYSGQSIDTQYF.

The V call is TRBV11-2, the J call TRBJ2-5; TRBD1 might be the D (6 bases). The CDR3 spans 14 residues. Between the trimmed V and J ends, which lost 1 base and 5 bases, there was a span of 11 bases. Germline CDR1 SGHAT, CDR2 FQNNGV. CDR3 sequence reads: CASSLGQGHETQYF. For the CDR3, the DNA is TGTGCCAGCAGCTTAGGGCAGGGACACGAGACCCAGTACTTC.

The V call is TRBV4-3, the J call TRBJ2-1, with TRBD2 as a possible D gene (7 bases). Germline V CDR1 and CDR2: LGHNA, YSLEER. Trimming stripped 4 bases from V and 5 bases from J, with 18 bases between. This CDR3 is built from 16 residues. CDR3 DNA: TGCGCCAGCAGCCTCGATAGGGGGGGCAGAAACAATGAGCAGTTCTTC. Translated, it gives CASSLDRGGRNNEQFF.

The chain joins TRBV30 to TRBJ2-7; 8 bases agree with TRBD1. The CDR3 covers 12 residues. The germline V gene has CDR1 GTSNPN and CDR2 SVGIG (reference sequence). J gave up 3 bases and V 5 bases, and 3 bases lay outside the gene matches. The CDR3 coding sequence is TGTGCCTGGGCAGGGGGCCTCTACGAGCAGTACTTC. Translation: CAWAGGLYEQYF.

The chain combines TRBV11-2 with TRBJ2-7; D unclear. CDR1 is SGHAT, CDR2 FQNNGV, per germline. The length of the CDR3 is 15 residues. The V end was cut by 2 bases, the J end by 2 bases, with 13 bases between. CDR3 protein: CASSLRAERPYEQYF. In DNA form, the CDR3 reads TGTGCCAGCAGCTTACGGGCGGAGCGCCCCTACGAGCAGTACTTC.

This chain links TRBV18 with TRBJ2-7; 14 positions agree with TRBD2. The CDR3 runs to 16 residues. CDR1 and CDR2 from the germline V gene are KGHSH and LQKENI. The junction had 4 bases not matched to a gene; V was cut back by 3 bases and J by 3 bases. The DNA of the CDR3 is TGTGCCAGCTCACCCCAGGGACTAGCGGGAGTCTACGAGCAGTACTTC. It encodes CASSPQGLAGVYEQYF.

The chain is built from TRBV5-1 and TRBJ2-5; 15 bases align to TRBD2. Trimming cost V 3 bases and J 3 bases; bases outside gene matches: 3. The CDR3 spans 16 residues. CDR1 SGHRS and CDR2 YFSETQ come from the germline V gene. Here the CDR3 reads CASSSGLAGGKETQYF. The CDR3, as DNA: TGCGCCAGCAGCTCCGGACTAGCGGGGGGGAAAGAGACCCAGTACTTC. Full variable domain (missing parts from reference TRBV5-1 and TRBJ2-5): KAGVTQTPRYLIKTRGQQVTLSCSPISGHRSVSWYQQTPGQGLQFLFEYFSETQRNKGNFPGRFSGRQFSNSRSEMNVSTLELGDSALYLCASSSGLAGGKETQYFGPGTRLLVL.

This chain uses TRBV5-8 with TRBJ2-1, with 8 bases that match TRBD2. The J segment lost 9 bases and the V segment lost 1 base, leaving 15 bases of the junction unmatched. Germline-derived CDR1 and CDR2 are SGHTS and YDEGEE. The CDR3 totals 17 residues. CDR3: CASSLSGSAAGGFEQFF. Here the CDR3 DNA reads TGTGCCAGCAGCTTGTCGGGTTCAGCGGCGGGAGGCTTTGAGCAGTTCTTC.

The DNA of the CDR3 is TGTGCCATATCCCAACAGGGGCCGGGCACTGAAGCTTTCTTT. Amino acids: CAISQQGPGTEAFF. V usage is TRBV30 and J usage is TRBJ1-1; TRBD1 matches 7 bases. Germline V CDR1 and CDR2: GTSNPN, SVGIG (reference sequence). The CDR3 is 14 residues long. Losses at the gene ends were 8 bases for V and 4 bases for J; bases not matched to a gene: 13.

The rearrangement uses TRBV19 and TRBJ2-1, with 9 bases aligning to TRBD1. Losses at the gene ends were 4 bases for V and 2 bases for J; bases not matched to a gene: 9. Germline V CDR1 and CDR2: LNHDA, SQIVND (reference sequence). CDR3 length: 17 amino acids. This chain's CDR3 is CASSKRGDRGAYNEQFF. DNA of the CDR3: TGTGCCAGTAGTAAACGCGGCGACAGGGGGGCCTACAATGAGCAGTTCTTC.

This chain's CDR3 is CASSPPSGARKGIGYTF. The CDR3 nucleotides read TGTGCCAGCAGCCCCCCCTCGGGGGCTCGTAAGGGAATTGGCTACACCTTC. The gene calls are TRBV3-1 (or the pseudogene TRBV3-2) and TRBJ1-2, with D possibly being TRBD1 (6 bases). Trimming took 4 bases from V and 7 from J, leaving 25 bases between them. Germline values: CDR1 LGHDT, CDR2 YNNKEL (reference sequence). The CDR3 totals 17 residues.